This TCR beta chain is from a study of cytomegalovirus exposure and HLA in healthy donors listed by TCRdb under 2017. Regarding the study in general: An earlier analysis of several hundred of the donors reported 276 Gb of sequence data and some 100 million unique TCR beta sequences from about 200 million T cells. An early release that covered roughly 600 HLA-typed donors contained about 290 gigabases of sequencing data and approximately 85 million unique TCR sequences. Of the roughly 390 genotyped donors, roughly 85% fell in the genetic ancestry cluster associated with self-reported Caucasian donors. The aim of the study was to test whether cataloging public T cell receptors could identify signatures of past pathogen exposure. The T cell repertoires of around 670 subjects were profiled by immunosequencing and related to cytomegalovirus serostatus. A separate validation cohort of more than 100 different subjects was used in addition to the roughly 700-subject first cohort. To predict cytomegalovirus infection status, the study brought together high-throughput TCR immunosequencing, statistical association of individual TCRs with disease status, and machine learning. In a later analysis, previously published TCR beta repertoires from some 640 donors were re-analyzed and high-resolution HLA genotyping was added so that TCR occurrence patterns could be studied. The later analysis used no new phenotypic data to find candidate immune exposures, relying instead on TCR beta sequences and their occurrence across donors. In an earlier analysis of a few hundred of the donors, high-throughput TCR beta sequencing was used to judge whether each TCR beta V gene segment behaved as functional or pseudogenic. Alongside the repertoire data, information on donor age, sex, ethnicity and CMV serostatus was compiled. A later genetic analysis used genome-wide SNP genotypes for about three fifths of the 666 donors, treating that subset as a discovery cohort. All discovery cohort repertoires had been generated on a single sequencing platform. HLA typing covered class I and class II loci at four-digit resolution. Typing coverage differed by locus: A, B, C, DRB1 and DQB1 were typed in roughly 620-640 donors, DQA1 in about 560, DPA1 in some 610, and DPB1 in just under 480. Roughly five DR-DQ haplotypes were treated as single units for association and clustering because of strong linkage in the cohort. Across 398 genotyped donors of the cohort, an average of about 240,000 unique TCR beta nucleotide sequences per donor were sequenced, and 15% to 20% of those sequences were non-productive.

Broader findings and caveats from the paper: A further reported finding was that TCR beta sequences accurately predicted the HLA-A and HLA-B alleles for most subjects in the first cohort. The authors suggested that the approach could potentially be generalized to other disease states and immunological phenotypes. Compared with the roughly 670-donor mean, donors in an Asian-associated ancestry cluster had fewer N-insertions in productive TCRs, according to a later genetic analysis. Immune exposure information for the cohort was limited to CMV serostatus. In the study, about 150 TCR beta chains were listed as associated with cytomegalovirus. Several of the top co-occurrence clusters appeared to be linked to parvovirus B19, influenza, CMV and Epstein-Barr virus, according to a later analysis. HLA typing was unavailable for some donors at each locus, so association tests used only the typed subset. Assigning TCR associations to individual alleles was difficult when HLA alleles, especially DR and DQ, strongly co-occurred. In an earlier analysis of some 640 of the donors, most TCR beta V segments were observed in productive rearrangements about 90% or about 30% of the time, broadly matching IMGT annotations. In vitro tests confirmed that a few of the cytomegalovirus-associated TCR beta chains recognize cytomegalovirus antigens. Presence/absence analyses assumed roughly uniform sequencing depth across donors, an assumption that may not hold. In this cohort, only TCR beta chains were sequenced, and detectable features were limited by the absence of alpha or paired-chain data. A group of highly shared sequence variants was considered likely to be a technical artifact of the sequencing pipeline. Specific HLA alleles were associated with 15,000 to 20,000 TCR beta sequences at a false discovery rate of 0.05 in a later analysis. Most TCR sequences were seen in very few donors, while some public TCRs were found in many individuals. According to a later analysis, most CMV-associated TCR beta chains appeared to be HLA-restricted, and the HLA associations seemed to be driven largely by CMV exposure. V-gene and J-gene trimming of TCR beta chains was associated with a missense DCLRE1C variant in a later genetic analysis, and the association was replicated in an independent cohort. The classifier was reported to diagnose cytomegalovirus status with high specificity and sensitivity in both the original cohort and the validation cohort. The 87-base-pair reads could not distinguish some IMGT-functional V segments, including TRBV6-2 and TRBV6-3, so those segments were excluded. In a later analysis, TCR association rates were found to vary across HLA loci, with the most associated TCRs seen for DRB1 alleles and the fewest for HLA-C alleles. Correlated functional status among segregating V segments might reflect linkage disequilibrium, but an unknown experimental factor could not be ruled out. In a later analysis, HLA-associated TCR beta chains were found to be more clonally expanded and to have lower generation probabilities than equally common non-associated chains. Because counts were too low, more than 15 rarely observed V segments, including chromosome 9 orphons, were excluded from the earlier analysis of several hundred of the donors.

The cohort comprised some 700 healthy bone marrow donors. At the time of sampling, every cohort member was nominally healthy, though immune exposures that went unrecorded were likely present. The donor was CMV seronegative and belonged to the group of 352 seronegative cohort members. Each donor provided a peripheral blood sample, and peripheral blood mononuclear cells were used for TCR beta sequencing. Genomic DNA extraction from the blood cell samples was performed with the Qiagen DNeasy Blood Extraction Kit. The library was prepared using the immunoSEQ multiplex PCR assay. The multiplex PCR relied on a mix of 60 forward primers for TCR Vbeta segments and 13 reverse primers for TCR Jbeta segments. Amplification of the CDR3 region of rearranged TCR beta genes was performed with a multiplex PCR assay on genomic DNA. On the Illumina HiSeq System, the amplified TCR beta libraries were sequenced as 87-base-pair reads. The paper's processing steps were these. A later analysis counted some 80 million unique TCR beta chains across the 650 to 700 repertoires, and roughly 9.9 million of these chains were shared by at least two donors. Raw reads were error-corrected and collapsed into unique sequences with a nearest-neighbor algorithm that merged closely related sequences to remove PCR and sequencing errors. CDR3 sequences were aligned to IMGT reference sequences to assign V, D and J gene segments. Each retained sequence needed at least a six-nucleotide match to both a V gene segment and a J gene segment. Rearrangements were called productive when the CDR3 lacked stop codons and stayed in frame with V and J; all others were non-productive. Following IMGT convention, CDR3 was defined as the stretch from the second conserved V-encoded cysteine up to the conserved J-encoded phenylalanine. The earlier analysis of approximately 590 of the donors excluded any sequence lacking an unambiguous match to a single V gene segment. In an earlier analysis of several hundred of the donors, a V segment was called functional when productive rearrangements were above 56.7%, and segregating when the standard deviation between donors exceeded 5%. A statistical classification framework was built to diagnose cytomegalovirus status from the catalog of TCR beta chain sequences. V and J gene assignment, in a later analysis, came from comparing TCR nucleotide sequences with IMGT/GENE-DB human TR gene sequences. In a later analysis, CDR3 sequences and most-parsimonious VDJ recombination scenarios were assigned using the TCRdist pipeline. In a later analysis, every TCR beta chain was defined by the combination of its CDR3 amino acid sequence and its V-gene family, and reads without a unique V-gene family were dropped. In a later analysis, fewer than 650 highly shared, low-generation-probability nucleotide sequences were removed to address suspected cross-contamination and a sequencing artifact. In a later analysis, a clonal expansion index was calculated for each public chain from normalized within-repertoire ranks of inferred template counts. Generation probabilities in a later analysis came from a VDJ recombination model fitted to out-of-frame rearrangements, and those results were checked against IGoR. A later analysis scored TCR-TCR, TCR-HLA and TCR-CMV co-occurrence with hypergeometric tests, applying a repertoire-size bias correction to TCR pairs. To estimate false discovery rates, a later analysis permuted the HLA or CMV assignments 20 times. In a later analysis, co-occurring TCRs were grouped using DBSCAN, with TCRdist sequence similarity added in when clustering inside HLA-allele-positive subsets. Repertoires with fewer than 30,000 or more than 120,000 public chains, plus five repertoires with anomalous nucleotide sharing, were excluded from co-occurrence clustering. TCRdb took over this immuneACCESS table, retaining in-frame rearrangements with V and J assigned. Such tables are incomplete; in checked studies, under half of the missing clones stem from an unresolved V gene, and the remainder is unexplained. V, J and clone size reflect that table, while D and trimming were determined from the DNA. The table for this sample lists about 140,000 clones; 80% of them were counted only once. Clones ranked in the top ten supply around 14% of the sample.

CDR3 length: 14 amino acids, cysteine to phenylalanine. The DNA shown is the 42-base CDR3, in frame from base 1. According to the germline V gene, CDR1 reads SNHLY and CDR2 reads FYNNEI. Trimming costs V 4 bases and J 4 bases, and their ends lie 13 bases apart. Of note for this clone: There is no known antigen for this receptor. It has no much larger one-base neighbor in the sample; base qualities were not kept.

Sequences were obtained from PBMCs. The source is a woman in her 40s in good health and CMV-seronegative. This chain joins TRBV2 to TRBJ1-2, with the D gene not confidently named. The nucleotides read TGTGCCAGCAGTGTAAGCGGGCTTTCCTATGGCTACACCTTC. The encoded protein is CASSVSGLSYGYTF.